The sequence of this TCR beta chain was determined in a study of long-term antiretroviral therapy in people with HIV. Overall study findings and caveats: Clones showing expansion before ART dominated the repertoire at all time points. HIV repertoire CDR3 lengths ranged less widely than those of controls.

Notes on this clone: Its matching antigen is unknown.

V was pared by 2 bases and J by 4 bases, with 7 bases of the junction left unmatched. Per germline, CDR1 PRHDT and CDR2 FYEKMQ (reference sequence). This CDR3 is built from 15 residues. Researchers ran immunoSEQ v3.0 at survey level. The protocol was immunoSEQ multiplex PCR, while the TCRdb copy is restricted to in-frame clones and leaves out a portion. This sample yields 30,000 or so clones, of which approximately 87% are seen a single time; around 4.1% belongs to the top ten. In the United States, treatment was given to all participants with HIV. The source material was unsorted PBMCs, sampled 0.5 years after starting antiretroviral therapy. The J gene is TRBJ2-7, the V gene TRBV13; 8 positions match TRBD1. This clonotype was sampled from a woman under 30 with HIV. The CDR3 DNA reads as TGTGCCAGCAGCTTAAGGAGGACAGGGCGTTACGAGCAGTACTTC. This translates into CASSLRRTGRYEQYF.